This entry is about one T cell receptor beta chain. Its cognate antigen is unknown. CDR1 is MDHEN and CDR2 is SYDVKM in the germline V gene. The junction had 9 bases not matched to a gene; V was cut back by 1 base and J by 4 bases. CDR3 length: 17 residues. The data originate from a study of a mutant IDH1 vaccine in newly diagnosed glioma. Study-wide background: Each patient was administered eight vaccinations, scheduled in weeks 1, 3, 5, 7, 11, 15, 19 and 23. Vaccination followed radiotherapy alone by 4-6 weeks, or accompanied temozolomide cycles. Every participant had undergone radiotherapy, temozolomide, or both before, and most underwent both.

The repertoire was sequenced with immunoSEQ multiplex PCR; TCRdb's copy has only in-frame clones and lacks some. The sample consists of roughly 51,000 clones, 81% of them appearing once. The time point here: week 5, during vaccination. Topical imiquimod accompanied each vaccine dose, which consisted of 300 ug of mutant IDH1 20-mer peptide. The input for sequencing was PBMCs, taken from a glioma patient whose treatment included an IDH1 peptide vaccine. V usage is TRBV28 and J usage is TRBJ2-3, with 9 bases aligning to TRBD2. This sequence originates from a man younger than 45 with glioma. The chain's CDR3 is CASSLYDLAGWPDTQYF. CDR3 DNA: TGTGCCAGCAGTTTATACGATCTAGCGGGGTGGCCAGATACGCAGTATTTT. The full variable domain, completed using reference TRBV28 and TRBJ2-3, is DVKVTQSSRYLVKRTGEKVFLECVQDMDHENMFWYRQDPGLGLRLIYFSYDVKMKEKGDIPEGYSVSREKKERFSLILESASTNQTSMYLCASSLYDLAGWPDTQYFGPGTRLTVL.